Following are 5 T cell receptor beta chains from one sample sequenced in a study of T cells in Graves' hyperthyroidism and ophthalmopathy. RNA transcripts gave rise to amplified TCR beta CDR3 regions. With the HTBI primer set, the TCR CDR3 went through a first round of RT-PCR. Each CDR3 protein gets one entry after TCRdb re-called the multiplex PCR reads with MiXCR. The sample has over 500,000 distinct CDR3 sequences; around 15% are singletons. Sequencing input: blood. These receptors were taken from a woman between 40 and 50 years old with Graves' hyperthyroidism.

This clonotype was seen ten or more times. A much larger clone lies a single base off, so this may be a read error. The CDR3 protein is CASSLSSGRANEQFF. For the CDR3, the DNA is TGTGCCAGCAGCTTAAGTAGCGGGAGGGCCAATGAGCAGTTCTTC. The chain carries TRBV7-9 and TRBJ2-1, with 11 positions matching TRBD2. The ends lost 2 bases at V and 6 bases at J; junction bases unmatched: 3. This CDR3 contains 15 residues. The germline gives CDR1 SEHNR, CDR2 FQNEAQ (reference sequence).

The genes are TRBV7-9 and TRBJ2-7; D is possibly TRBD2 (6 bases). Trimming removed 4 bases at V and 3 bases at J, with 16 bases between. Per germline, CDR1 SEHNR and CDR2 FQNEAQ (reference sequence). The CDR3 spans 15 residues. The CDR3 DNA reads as TGTGCCAGCAGCTCATCGGGCGGACTACGCTACGAGCAGTACTTC. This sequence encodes CASSSSGGLRYEQYF.

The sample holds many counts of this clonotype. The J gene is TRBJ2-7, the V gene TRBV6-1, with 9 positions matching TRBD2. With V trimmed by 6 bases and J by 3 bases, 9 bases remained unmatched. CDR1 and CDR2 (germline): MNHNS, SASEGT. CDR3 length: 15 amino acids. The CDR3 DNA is TGTGCCAGCAGGCCCGAAGCGGGAGGCCTCTACGAGCAGTACTTC. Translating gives CASRPEAGGLYEQYF.

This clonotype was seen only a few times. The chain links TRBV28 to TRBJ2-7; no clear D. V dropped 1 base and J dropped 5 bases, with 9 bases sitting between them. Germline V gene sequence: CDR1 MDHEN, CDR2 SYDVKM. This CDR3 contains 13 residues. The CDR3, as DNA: TGTGCCAGCAGTTTATTCCCAGGAAACGAGCAGTACTTC. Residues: CASSLFPGNEQYF.

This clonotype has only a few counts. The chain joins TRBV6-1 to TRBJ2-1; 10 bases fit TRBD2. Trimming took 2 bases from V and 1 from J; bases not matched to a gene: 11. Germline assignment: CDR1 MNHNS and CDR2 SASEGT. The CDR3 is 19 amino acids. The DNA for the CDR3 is TGTGCCAGCAGTGAAACGGTTAGCGGGAGGTTGATGTCCTACAATGAGCAGTTCTTC. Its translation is CASSETVSGRLMSYNEQFF.